This passage covers 10 T cell receptor beta chains from one sample sequenced in a study of vaccination effects on CD4 cells after COVID-19. In the ViraFEST assay, antigen-specific CD4+ clonotypes were identified by expansion after peptide-pool stimulation. Culture lasted about nine days before CD4+ T cell isolation. All vaccine recipients tested negative for nucleocapsid antibodies and had never contracted SARS-CoV-2 infection. Libraries were prepared by immunoSEQ multiplex PCR; TCRdb keeps only in-frame clonotypes and omits some of them. The repertoire consists of around 68,000 clones, with under 90% occurring once and the leading ten covering about 12%. What these receptors recognize is not known. Sequencing used CD4+ T cells from PBMCs cultured with SARS-CoV-2 spike peptides, obtained before COVID-19 vaccination. These receptors all stem from a human donor who received a COVID-19 vaccine.

The chain recombines TRBV12-3 or TRBV12-4 with TRBJ1-1; perhaps TRBD1 as D (6 bases). Trimming stripped 8 bases from V and 11 bases from J, with 15 bases between. This CDR3 is built from 11 residues. In nucleotides, the CDR3 is TGTGCCAGCTACCTAAACAGGGATGCTTTCTTT. It encodes CASYLNRDAFF.

This clone was seen more than once but under ten times. The V call is TRBV30, the J call TRBJ1-2; D unclear. Per the germline V gene, CDR1 is GTSNPN and CDR2 is SVGIG (reference sequence). V was clipped by 7 bases and J by 5 bases, with 14 bases between them. CDR3 length equals 12 residues. The CDR3 region has the DNA TGTGCCTTTTCTAGGGTTGGGTATGGCTACACCTTC. Encoded protein: CAFSRVGYGYTF.

The V and J genes are TRBV6-6 and TRBJ1-1; D possibly corresponds to TRBD1 (5 bases). The germline gives CDR1 MNHNY, CDR2 SVGAGI (reference sequence). Trimming pared 5 bases from V and 5 bases from J, leaving 18 bases between. The CDR3 spans 15 residues. The CDR3 nucleotides read TGTGCCAGCAGTCTCCAGGGATCCTCGGATACTGAAGCTTTCTTT. This codes for CASSLQGSSDTEAFF.

CDR3 DNA sequence: TGTGCCAGCAGCTACGCTTTTGGAGGGGACAGGGCCGTCGTC. Translated, it gives CASSYAFGGDRAVV. The V call is TRBV9, the J call TRBJ2-7, with 9 bases identical to TRBD1. The CDR3 sequence is 14 residues long. From germline, CDR1 is SGDLS and CDR2 YYNGEE.

The chain combines TRBV6-5 with TRBJ2-1, with TRBD2 matching 8 bases. The junction had 3 bases not matched to a gene; V was cut back by 2 bases and J by 3 bases. The CDR3 is made up of 15 amino acids. The germline gives CDR1 MNHEY, CDR2 SVGAGI. The CDR3 sequence: CASSYGGGRYNEQFF. The DNA for the CDR3 is TGTGCCAGCAGTTACGGCGGGGGGCGCTACAATGAGCAGTTCTTC.

The chain joins TRBV5-6 to TRBJ2-6; tentative D call: TRBD2 (6 bases). The CDR3 extends over 15 amino acids. CDR1 is SGHDT and CDR2 is YYEEEE in the germline V gene. With 4 bases removed from V and 0 bases from J, the gap between germline ends came to 8 bases. Here the CDR3 reads CASSGDFSGANVLTF. The CDR3 nucleotides are TGTGCCAGCAGCGGGGACTTCTCTGGGGCCAACGTCCTGACTTTC.

The V gene is TRBV29-1, the J gene TRBJ1-1, with D unresolved. Germline V gene sequence: CDR1 SQVTM, CDR2 ANQGSEA. V shed 2 bases and J shed 6 bases, with 7 bases lying between them. The CDR3 has 11 amino acids. The CDR3 spells CSVETGAEAFF. In DNA form, the CDR3 reads TGCAGCGTTGAAACGGGAGCTGAAGCTTTCTTT.

This clone was seen a few times. Other DNA sequences of this sample code for an identical CDR3. This chain joins TRBV5-1 and TRBJ1-2, with 10 bases matching TRBD1. Looked up from germline, CDR1 is SGHRS and CDR2 is YFSETQ. This CDR3 is 15 amino acids long. With V trimmed by 2 bases and J by 0 bases, 1 base remained unmatched. The CDR3 region is CASSLGQGANYGYTF. CDR3 in DNA: TGCGCCAGCAGCTTAGGACAGGGGGCTAACTATGGCTACACCTTC.

The CDR3 spells CASSPEYGNRNTIYF. DNA for the CDR3: TGTGCCAGCTCACCAGAGTACGGGAATCGAAACACCATATATTTT. This sequence joins TRBV18 and TRBJ1-3; D is uncertain. With 2 bases removed from V and 5 bases from J, the gap between germline ends came to 13 bases. Germline V CDR1 and CDR2: KGHSH, LQKENI. The CDR3 consists of 15 residues.

This rearrangement joins TRBV7-8 to TRBJ1-5, with D perhaps TRBD1 (6 bases). From germline, CDR1 is SGHVS and CDR2 FQNEAQ. The CDR3 length is 14 residues. Trimming removed 0 bases at V and 4 bases at J, with 7 bases between. The CDR3 loop reads CASSLARGNQPQHF. The CDR3 DNA reads as TGTGCCAGCAGCTTAGCCAGGGGAAATCAGCCCCAGCATTTT.